This T cell receptor (beta chain) emerged from a study of CXCR3-negative and CXCR3-positive naive CD8 T cells. This CDR3 comprises 15 residues. Germline assignment: CDR1 LNHDA and CDR2 SQIVND (reference sequence). Notes on the study in general: Sequencing showed both naive subsets with comparably high diversity, and memory CD8+ cells much lower. TRB CDR3s of CXCR3-positive naive cells were more hydrophobic than those of CXCR3-negative naive cells.

Considering frequency, this clonotype is medium-sized. Its antigen remains unknown. It was by 5' RACE with UMI labels that the TRB cDNA libraries were prepared. With the 5' RACE reads reprocessed, TCRdb shows one record per CDR3 protein and no DNA. Its listing shows about 5,000 distinct CDR3 sequences. The sequenced sample was naive CXCR3+ CD8+ T cells from blood. As to subset: CD45RO-CCR7+CD27+CD95- naive CD8+ T cells expressing CXCR3 (TNR3+). The V and J genes are TRBV19 and TRBJ2-7; TCRdb indicates TRBD1, and absent DNA this call remains unverified. The clonotype originates from a human donor in good health. Some clones in this sample may be carry-over from other donors' samples. Here the CDR3 reads CASSLVLGQAHEQYF.